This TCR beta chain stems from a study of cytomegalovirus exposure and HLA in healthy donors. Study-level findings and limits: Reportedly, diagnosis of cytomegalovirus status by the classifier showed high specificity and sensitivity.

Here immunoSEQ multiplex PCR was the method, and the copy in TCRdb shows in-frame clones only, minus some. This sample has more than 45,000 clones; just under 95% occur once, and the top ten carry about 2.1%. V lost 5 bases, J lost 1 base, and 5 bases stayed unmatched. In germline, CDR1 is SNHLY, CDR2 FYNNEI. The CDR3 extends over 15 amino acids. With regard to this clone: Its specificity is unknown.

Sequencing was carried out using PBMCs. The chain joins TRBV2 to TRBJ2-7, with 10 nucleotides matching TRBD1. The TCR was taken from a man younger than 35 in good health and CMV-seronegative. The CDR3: CASSLDRGSSYEQYF. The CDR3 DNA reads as TGTGCCAGCAGTCTGGACAGGGGGAGTTCCTACGAGCAGTACTTC.